Shown below are 2 T cell receptor beta chains from a single sample sequenced in a study of CD8+ T cells in alopecia areata. Treatment of the sample: oral pan-JAK inhibitor, 5-10 mg twice daily. cDNA serving as the sequencing template came from extracted, reverse transcribed RNA. Repertoires were generated with immunoSEQ multiplex PCR, while TCRdb's copy carries only in-frame clones and drops some. Here the sample spans 95,000 to 100,000 clones, under 70% being singletons. Sample: CD8+ T cells sorted from blood, taken at week 4, from a patient treated with tofacitinib. All receptors come from a human donor with alopecia areata.

Details on this clone: The junction does not match germline at one end; this may be a read error. The J gene is TRBJ2-7, the V gene TRBV27, with D hard to call. The germline CDR1 and CDR2 sequences are MNHEY and SMNVEV (reference sequence). The CDR3 sequence is 15 residues long. The CDR3 nucleotides are TGTGCCAGCAGTTTAAATGGCGGTGTGAACTACGAGCAATACTTC. Protein: CASSLNGGVNYEQYF.

This clone was observed once. The CDR3 spells CASSFSAGALTGELFF. The DNA for the CDR3 is TGTGCCAGCAGTTTCTCGGCAGGGGCTCTCACCGGGGAGCTGTTTTTT. This chain links TRBV27 with TRBJ2-2, with TRBD1 as a possible D gene (6 bases). Germline values: CDR1 MNHEY, CDR2 SMNVEV (reference sequence). V was cut by 3 bases and J by 4 bases, with 15 bases left in between. The CDR3 spans 16 residues.